One sample yielded the 5 T cell receptor beta chains listed below, sequenced in a study of blood T cell repertoires in COVID-19. Assay used: immunoSEQ multiplex PCR; TCRdb lists only in-frame clones, some missing. The sample contains hundreds of thousands of clones, roughly 90% of which appear only once. Input material: PBMCs or T cells enriched from blood (not recorded which). The receptor source for this set is a woman in her 30s who had recovered from COVID-19.

The chain is built from TRBV19 and TRBJ2-6, with 11 bases that match TRBD1. The germline CDR1 and CDR2 sequences are LNHDA and SQIVND (reference sequence). Losses at the gene ends were 4 bases for V and 3 bases for J; bases not matched to a gene: 8. The CDR3 has 18 residues. The CDR3 nucleotides are TGTGCCAGTAGTACCTTCGGACAGGGGGCAGTTGGGGCCAACGTCCTGACTTTC. Its translation: CASSTFGQGAVGANVLTF. Together with reference TRBV19 and TRBJ2-6, the CDR3 gives the full variable domain: DGGITQSPKYLFRKEGQNVTLSCEQNLNHDAMYWYRQDPGQGLRLIYYSQIVNDFQKGDIAEGYSVSREKKESFPLTVTSAQKNPTAFYLCASSTFGQGAVGANVLTFGAGSRLTVL.

This clone has just a few counts. V gene TRBV28 combines with J gene TRBJ1-6, with TRBD1 identical over 9 bases. This CDR3 comprises 18 residues. V dropped 5 bases and J dropped 8; count of bases not matched to a gene: 16. The germline V gene encodes CDR1 MDHEN and CDR2 SYDVKM. The CDR3 sequence: CASSPHPTTGTGYSPLHF. In DNA form, the CDR3 reads TGTGCCAGCAGTCCCCATCCCACTACCGGGACAGGGTATTCACCCCTCCACTTT.

This clone was observed a single time. The gene calls are TRBV7-2 and TRBJ1-1; 7 nucleotides align to TRBD1. In germline, CDR1 is SGHTA, CDR2 FQGNSA. The CDR3 sequence is 19 residues long. The V gene end was trimmed by 4 bases and the J gene end by 1 base; junction bases not matched to a gene: 18. The CDR3 DNA reads as TGTGCCAGCAGCTCCACCGACAGGGCCCGGCCATGGAAGAACACTGAAGCTTTCTTT. It translates to CASSSTDRARPWKNTEAFF.

V usage is TRBV7-8 and J usage is TRBJ2-7; TRBD2 is a possible D gene (7 bases). Germline CDR1 is SGHVS and CDR2 is FQNEAQ. CDR3 length equals 15 residues. Between the trimmed V and J ends, which lost 5 bases and 5 bases, there was a span of 19 bases. The CDR3 nucleotides are TGTGCCAGCAGCCAGAGGGGGAGGGAATTTGACGAGCAGTACTTC. This codes for CASSQRGREFDEQYF.

The gene calls are TRBV9 and TRBJ1-2, with 10 positions matching TRBD1. The CDR3 is 18 amino acids. With 0 bases clipped from V and 0 bases from J, the junction kept 8 bases outside the gene matches. Per germline, CDR1 SGDLS and CDR2 YYNGEE. This CDR3 is CASSVVGDGTGANYGYTF. CDR3 bases: TGTGCCAGCAGCGTAGTAGGGGACGGGACAGGGGCTAACTATGGCTACACCTTC.